This T cell receptor beta chain was sequenced during a study of T cells in Graves' hyperthyroidism and ophthalmopathy. It was 8.5 to 10 ml of fresh peripheral blood that supplied the PBMCs. Only a few counts were recorded for this clonotype. Antigen specificity is unknown. The investigators amplified TCR beta CDR3 regions from RNA transcripts. The primer set for the first-round RT-PCR of the TCR CDR3 was HTBI. In TCRdb, the multiplex PCR reads were re-called with MiXCR into one record per CDR3 protein. The sample contains about 840,000 distinct CDR3 sequences, 35% to 40% of which appear only once. Points from the study as a whole: Most clonotypes expanded in thyroid above 0.001 were likewise present in blood.

The sequence was collected from a man aged 18 to 29 with Graves' hyperthyroidism. The sequenced material came from blood.

For the CDR3, the DNA is TGTGCCAGCAGCCAAGAGGGGTTGGGGGCCTACGAGCAGTACTTC. It specifies CASSQEGLGAYEQYF. The rearrangement links TRBV4-2 to TRBJ2-7; D possibly uses TRBD1 or TRBD2 (5 bases each). This CDR3 has 15 amino acids. V was pared by 0 bases and J by 2 bases, with 11 bases between. CDR1 is LGHNA and CDR2 is YNFKEQ in the germline V gene.